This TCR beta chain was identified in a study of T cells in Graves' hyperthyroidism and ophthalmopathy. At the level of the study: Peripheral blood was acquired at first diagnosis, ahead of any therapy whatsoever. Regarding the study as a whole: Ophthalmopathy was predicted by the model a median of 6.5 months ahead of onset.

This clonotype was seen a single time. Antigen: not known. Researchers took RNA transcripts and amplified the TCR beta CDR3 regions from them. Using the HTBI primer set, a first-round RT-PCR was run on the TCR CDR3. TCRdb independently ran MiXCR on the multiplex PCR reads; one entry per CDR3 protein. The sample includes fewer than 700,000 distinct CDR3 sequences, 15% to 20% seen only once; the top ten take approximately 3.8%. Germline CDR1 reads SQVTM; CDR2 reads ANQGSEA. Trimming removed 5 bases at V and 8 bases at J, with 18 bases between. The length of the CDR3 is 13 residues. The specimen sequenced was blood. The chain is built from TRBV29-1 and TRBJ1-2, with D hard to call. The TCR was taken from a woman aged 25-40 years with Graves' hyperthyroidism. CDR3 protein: CSVHSRASEGYTF. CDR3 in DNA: TGCAGCGTTCACTCGCGGGCGTCGGAAGGCTACACCTTC.